Listed here are 4 T cell receptor beta chains from one sample, sequenced in a study of shared clonotypes between healthy human individuals. TCRdb's table, derived via immunoSEQ multiplex PCR, lists solely in-frame clones and lacks some. Here the sample spans a few million clones, approximately 92% being singletons. The sequencing sample was made of naive CD4+ T cells sorted from blood. Subset of the sample: CD45RA+ positively selected. The receptors come from a man in his late teens or twenties in good health.

This chain joins TRBV5-1 and TRBJ2-3; 13 nucleotides align to TRBD2. Germline CDR1 and CDR2: SGHRS and YFSETQ. CDR3 length: 17 residues. V gave up 4 bases and J gave up 0 bases; unmatched junction bases: 5. CDR3 residues: CASSPGLAGISTDTQYF. CDR3 DNA sequence: TGCGCCAGCAGCCCGGGACTAGCGGGAATAAGCACAGATACGCAGTATTTT. The variable domain in full, completed from reference TRBV5-1 and TRBJ2-3, reads KAGVTQTPRYLIKTRGQQVTLSCSPISGHRSVSWYQQTPGQGLQFLFEYFSETQRNKGNFPGRFSGRQFSNSRSEMNVSTLELGDSALYLCASSPGLAGISTDTQYFGPGTRLTVL.

This rearrangement joins TRBV14 to TRBJ2-1; D is uncertain. This CDR3 spans 13 amino acids. Germline lookup yields CDR1 SGHDN and CDR2 FVKESK. V lost 0 bases to trimming and J lost 9 bases, with 9 bases between them. The DNA for the CDR3 is TGTGCCAGCAGCCAAGATCGAGGCGGTGAGCAGTTCTTC. This codes for CASSQDRGGEQFF. The variable domain in full, with the rest retrieved from reference TRBV14 and TRBJ2-1, is EAGVTQFPSHSVIEKGQTVTLRCDPISGHDNLYWYRRVMGKEIKFLLHFVKESKQDESGMPNNRFLAERTGGTYSTLKVQPAELEDSGVYFCASSQDRGGEQFFGPGTRLTVL.

Points on this clone: This sample includes further DNA sequences coding for the same CDR3. The V gene is TRBV14, the J gene TRBJ1-2, with D perhaps matching TRBD1 (5 bases). Germline-derived CDR1 and CDR2 are SGHDN and FVKESK. The CDR3 runs to 13 residues. The V end lost 4 bases, the J end lost 4 bases, and 10 bases lay between the germline ends. For the CDR3, the DNA is TGTGCCAGCAGCCCCGGGACGGGCTATGGCTACACCTTC. Its protein product is CASSPGTGYGYTF. Together with reference TRBV14 and TRBJ1-2, the CDR3 gives the full variable domain: EAGVTQFPSHSVIEKGQTVTLRCDPISGHDNLYWYRRVMGKEIKFLLHFVKESKQDESGMPNNRFLAERTGGTYSTLKVQPAELEDSGVYFCASSPGTGYGYTFGSGTRLTVV.

The chain combines TRBV29-1 with TRBJ2-5; D ambiguous. Trimming took 5 bases from V and 3 from J, leaving 7 bases between them. The germline gives CDR1 SQVTM, CDR2 ANQGSEA. There are 11 residues in the CDR3. CDR3 coding DNA: TGCAGCGTTTTGGGTGAAGAGACCCAGTACTTC. It specifies CSVLGEETQYF.